The clone carrying this TCR beta chain appeared a few times. Its antigen remains unknown. Donors each provided about 9.5 milliliters of peripheral blood. The CDR3 loop spans 17 amino acids. Germline assignment: CDR1 SEHNR and CDR2 FQNEAQ (reference sequence). The trim removed 5 bases at V and 4 bases at J, leaving 13 bases unmatched. These data belong to a study of blood T cells in healthy people across ages. Study as a whole: In model experiments, template switching was able to capture about one barcoded beta molecule for every two T cells that were present.

A second PCR, run for about 6 to 11 cycles, used a sample-barcoded 5' primer plus a J-beta primer mix. TCRdb reanalysed the 5' RACE reads using MiXCR and keeps one entry per CDR3 protein. The sample carries about 1.6 million distinct CDR3 sequences, approximately 32% recorded once. Points from the study as a whole: In these data, TCR beta diversity tracked strongly with naive T cell percentage.

This chain links TRBV7-9 with TRBJ2-3, with TRBD2 identical over 9 bases. This TCR derives from a woman younger than 45 in good health. The specimen was blood. Here the CDR3 DNA reads TGTGCCAGCAGCACGCCCGTGGCTAGCGGGATGTCAGATACGCAGTATTTT. This gives the protein CASSTPVASGMSDTQYF.